This TCR beta chain was sequenced during a study of CD8+CD57+ T cells in acquired aplastic anemia. Overall study context: The average for DNA from sorted CD4+ and CD8+ cells was roughly 3 ug. Study results and limitations: Patients and controls had in common around 29 CD8+ CDR3 sequences. Simpson's diversity of CD8+ cells was not significantly different in patients compared with controls.

Genomic DNA was employed as the template in profiling TCR beta VDJ and CDR3. TCRdb independently ran MiXCR on the reads; one entry per CDR3 protein. The data show under 350,000 distinct CDR3 sequences, 45% to 65% seen once. On this clonotype: What it binds is unknown.

The CDR3 spans 16 residues. The V end was cut by 1 base, the J end by 1 base, with 13 bases between. CDR1 is SGHTA, CDR2 FQGNSA, per germline. For sequencing, patients were chosen who had shown expansion of CD8+CD57+ cells by flow cytometry. Among the patients, all had severe acquired aplastic anemia. This sequence was found in a human donor with aplastic anemia. The rearrangement joins TRBV7-2 to TRBJ2-5; possibly TRBD2 for D (7 bases). What was sequenced was sorted CD4+, CD8+, or CD8+CD57+ T cells (not recorded which) from PBMCs. The CDR3 reads CASSLVGGGPQETQYF. CDR3 nucleotide sequence: TGTGCCAGCAGCTTAGTAGGGGGAGGGCCCCAAGAGACCCAGTACTTC.